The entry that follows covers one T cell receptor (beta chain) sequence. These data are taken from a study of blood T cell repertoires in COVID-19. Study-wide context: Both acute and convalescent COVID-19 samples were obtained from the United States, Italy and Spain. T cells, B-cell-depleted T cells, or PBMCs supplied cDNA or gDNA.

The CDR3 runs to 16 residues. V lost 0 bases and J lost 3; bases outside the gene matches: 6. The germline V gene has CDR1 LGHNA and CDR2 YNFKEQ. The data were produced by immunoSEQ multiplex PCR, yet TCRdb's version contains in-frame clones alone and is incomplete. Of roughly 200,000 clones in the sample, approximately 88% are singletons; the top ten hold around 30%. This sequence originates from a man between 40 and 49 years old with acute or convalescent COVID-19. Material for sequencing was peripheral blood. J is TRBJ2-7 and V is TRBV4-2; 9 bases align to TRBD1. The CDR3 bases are TGTGCCAGCAGCCAAGAAGAGGGGGGACAGGGCTACGAGCAGTACTTC. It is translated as CASSQEEGGQGYEQYF.